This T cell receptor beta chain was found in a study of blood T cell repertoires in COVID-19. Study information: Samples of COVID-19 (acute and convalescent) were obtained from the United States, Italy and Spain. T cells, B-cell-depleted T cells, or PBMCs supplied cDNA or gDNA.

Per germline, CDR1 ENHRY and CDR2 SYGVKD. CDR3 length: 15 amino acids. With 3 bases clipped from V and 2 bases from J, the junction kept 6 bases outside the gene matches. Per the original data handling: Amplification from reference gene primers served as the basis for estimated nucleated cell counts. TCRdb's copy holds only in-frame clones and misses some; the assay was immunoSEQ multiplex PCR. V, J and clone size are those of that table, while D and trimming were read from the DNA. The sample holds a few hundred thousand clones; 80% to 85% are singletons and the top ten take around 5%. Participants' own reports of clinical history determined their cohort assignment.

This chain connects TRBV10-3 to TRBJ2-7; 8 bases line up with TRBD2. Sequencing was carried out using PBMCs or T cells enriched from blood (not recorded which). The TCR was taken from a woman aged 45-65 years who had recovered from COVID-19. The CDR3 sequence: CAISDPAGEPYEQYF. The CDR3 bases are TGTGCCATCAGTGACCCAGCGGGGGAACCCTACGAGCAGTACTTC.